The 20 T cell receptor beta chains below were found in one sample sequenced in a study of T cells in localized non-small cell lung cancer. Sequenced by immunoSEQ multiplex PCR; TCRdb stores in-frame clones only, minus some. In the table there are about 11,000 clones, under 90% of which are singletons. The sample was peripheral blood, taken before any cancer treatment. The origin of the receptors is a male donor at least 60 years old with stage I lung adenocarcinoma.

This chain joins TRBV7-2 and TRBJ2-5; maybe TRBD1 (5 bases). The J call may not be correct, given that the DNA end is closer to TRBJ2-7. Germline CDR1 SGHTA, CDR2 FQGNSA. This CDR3 is built from 15 residues. CDR3 sequence (DNA): TGTGCCAGCAGCTTTTCGGCAGGGCCTACCTACGAGCAGTACTTC. It encodes CASSFSAGPTYEQYF.

This chain connects TRBV30 to TRBJ1-1, with D hard to call. V lost 0 bases and J lost 3, with 11 bases in between. The CDR3 contains 14 residues. Looked up from germline, CDR1 is GTSNPN and CDR2 is SVGIG (reference sequence). The CDR3 DNA reads as TGTGCCTGGAGTGTACGGAGGTTTTACACTGAAGCTTTCTTT. Amino acids: CAWSVRRFYTEAFF.

The V and J genes are TRBV6-6 and TRBJ1-6, with D maybe TRBD1 (6 bases). Germline loops: CDR1 MNHNY, CDR2 SVGAGI (reference sequence). The CDR3 spans 13 residues. V was cut by 4 bases and J by 8 bases, with 9 bases left in between. DNA for the CDR3: TGTGCCAGCAGTTTCAGGGGTGATTCACCCCTCCACTTT. Its translation is CASSFRGDSPLHF.

The J gene is TRBJ2-3, the V gene TRBV5-6; D not certain. The CDR3 sequence is 15 residues long. V was shortened by 2 bases and J by 6 bases, with 16 bases between the two germline ends. Germline V CDR1 and CDR2: SGHDT, YYEEEE. CDR3 nucleotides: TGTGCCAGCAGCTTCGAGTCTACCTTTAGGGATACGCAGTATTTT. Translating gives CASSFESTFRDTQYF.

V is TRBV4-3 and J is TRBJ2-1; D possibly uses TRBD1 or TRBD2 (5 bases each). CDR3 length: 17 amino acids. Per germline, CDR1 LGHNA and CDR2 YSLEER. Trimming left V 0 bases short and J 5 bases short, with 17 bases between. CDR3 nucleotide sequence: TGCGCCAGCAGCCAAGAAATCTCGGTGGGACGGCACAATGAGCAGTTCTTC. Residues: CASSQEISVGRHNEQFF.

The chain combines TRBV18 with TRBJ2-3; the match to TRBD2 covers 11 bases. Germline loops: CDR1 KGHSH, CDR2 LQKENI. The ends lost 3 bases at V and 3 bases at J; junction bases unmatched: 5. This CDR3 is 16 amino acids long. The chain's CDR3 is CASSPRLAGGTDTQYF. CDR3 coding DNA: TGTGCCAGCTCACCCCGCCTAGCGGGGGGAACAGATACGCAGTATTTT.

The V call is TRBV2, the J call TRBJ1-2; D unresolved. Germline V gene lookup returns CDR1 SNHLY and CDR2 FYNNEI. The V end was cut by 4 bases, the J end by 8 bases, with 14 bases between. This CDR3 is 13 amino acids long. The CDR3 DNA reads as TGTGCCAGCAGTGGTACCCTCCCGGGGGGCTACACCTTC. Translated, it gives CASSGTLPGGYTF. Variable domain in full (rest from reference TRBV2 and TRBJ1-2): EPEVTQTPSHQVTQMGQEVILRCVPISNHLYFYWYRQILGQKVEFLVSFYNNEISEKSEIFDDQFSVERPDGSNFTLKIRSTKLEDSAMYFCASSGTLPGGYTFGSGTRLTVV.

The V and J genes are TRBV6-9 and TRBJ2-7; D remains unclear. The CDR3 runs to 11 residues. The V end was cut by 8 bases, the J end by 2 bases, with 7 bases between. Germline V CDR1 and CDR2: MNHGY, SVAAGI. Here the CDR3 DNA reads TGTGCCAGCGGCCAAACCTACGAGCAGTACTTC. It codes for CASGQTYEQYF.

The chain uses TRBV4-2 and TRBJ2-7; no reliable D call. Per germline, CDR1 LGHNA and CDR2 YNFKEQ. CDR3 length equals 15 residues. V was cut by 0 bases and J by 5 bases, with 14 bases left in between. For the CDR3, the DNA is TGTGCCAGCAGCCAAGATGGGTCCGTGGCGGACGAGCAGTACTTC. Translated: CASSQDGSVADEQYF.

V and J are TRBV6-5 and TRBJ1-1, with 9 bases aligning to TRBD1. Germline trimming cut 7 bases from V and 3 bases from J; bases unmatched to any gene: 3. CDR3 length equals 13 residues. Per germline, CDR1 MNHEY and CDR2 SVGAGI. CDR3 coding DNA: TGTGCCAGCACCAACAGGGGGCACACTGAAGCTTTCTTT. Its translation is CASTNRGHTEAFF.

V usage is TRBV7-2 and J usage is TRBJ2-7; 8 nucleotides align to TRBD1. Unmatched junction bases numbered 12, after V lost 4 bases and J lost 4 bases. CDR1 and CDR2 (germline): SGHTA, FQGNSA. The CDR3 has 16 residues. The CDR3, as DNA: TGTGCCAGCAGCTACCCCCCTTGGGACAGGAGGTACGAGCAGTACTTC. It translates to CASSYPPWDRRYEQYF.

The V gene is TRBV7-3, the J gene TRBJ2-3; the match to TRBD2 covers 8 bases. This CDR3 is 14 amino acids long. V was clipped by 4 bases and J by 7 bases; unmatched bases: 7. CDR1 is SGHTA, CDR2 FQGTGA, per germline. CDR3 bases: TGTGCCAGCAGCTCCCTCAGCGGGGGTCATACGCAGTATTTT. Protein: CASSSLSGGHTQYF.

CDR3 amino acids: CASSINYGYTF. The CDR3 bases are TGTGCCAGCAGTATTAACTATGGCTACACCTTC. The chain has TRBV25-1 and TRBJ1-2; D gene ambiguous. The CDR3 totals 11 residues. V shed 5 bases and J shed 1 base, with 2 bases lying between them. Germline V gene lookup returns CDR1 MGHDK and CDR2 SYGVNS.

The chain recombines TRBV11-2 with TRBJ2-3; 9 positions match TRBD1. Germline CDR1 SGHAT, CDR2 FQNNGV. CDR3 length: 14 residues. J was trimmed by 3 bases and V by 5 bases; bases with no gene match: 3. As DNA, the CDR3 is TGTGCCAGCAGCCCGGGGACAGGGACAGATACGCAGTATTTT. Residues: CASSPGTGTDTQYF.

The rearrangement joins TRBV7-2 to TRBJ2-3, with a tentative D call TRBD2 (6 bases). Trimming stripped 5 bases from V and 0 bases from J, with 21 bases between. Germline-derived CDR1 and CDR2 are SGHTA and FQGNSA. The CDR3 has 18 amino acids. CDR3 protein: CASSHVGGSEYSTDTQYF. As DNA, the CDR3 is TGTGCCAGCAGCCACGTCGGGGGATCGGAATATAGCACAGATACGCAGTATTTT. The complete variable domain, with remaining parts taken from reference TRBV7-2 and TRBJ2-3, reads GAGVSQSPSNKVTEKGKDVELRCDPISGHTALYWYRQSLGQGLEFLIYFQGNSAPDKSGLPSDRFSAERTGGSVSTLTIQRTQQEDSAVYLCASSHVGGSEYSTDTQYFGPGTRLTVL.

This rearrangement joins TRBV6-1 to TRBJ1-1; 7 nucleotides match TRBD1. The ends lost 6 bases at V and 8 bases at J; junction bases unmatched: 15. Germline V gives CDR1 MNHNS, CDR2 SASEGT. The CDR3 is 15 residues long. The CDR3 DNA is TGTGCCAGCAGCCCGACAGGGCCGCACGTAACAGAAGCTTTCTTT. Translated: CASSPTGPHVTEAFF.

The CDR3 reads CASSRTIGQGASGNTIYF. CDR3 nucleotides: TGTGCCAGCAGCAGAACCATCGGACAGGGGGCCTCTGGAAACACCATATATTTT. The chain joins TRBV7-6 to TRBJ1-3; 11 bases are a match to TRBD1. The trim removed 5 bases at V and 0 bases at J, leaving 9 bases unmatched. The CDR3 is 18 amino acids. Germline CDR1 SGHVS, CDR2 FNYEAQ.

The chain has TRBV18 and TRBJ1-6; no firm D call. This CDR3 is built from 15 residues. The V end was cut by 2 bases, the J end by 5 bases, with 10 bases between. Germline V CDR1 and CDR2: KGHSH, LQKENI. Here the CDR3 DNA reads TGTGCCAGCTCACCAGCCCGCGGCGATAATTCACCCCTCCACTTT. Translated: CASSPARGDNSPLHF.

The chain recombines TRBV19 with TRBJ1-1; D is possibly TRBD1 (5 bases). The CDR3 totals 13 residues. V lost 6 bases to trimming and J lost 4 bases, with 12 bases between them. Germline V CDR1 and CDR2: LNHDA, SQIVND (reference sequence). The CDR3 protein is CASSFRGTTEAFF. The CDR3 region has the DNA TGTGCCAGTAGCTTCCGGGGGACCACTGAAGCTTTCTTT.

The chain has TRBV19 and TRBJ1-1, with TRBD1 matching 8 bases. The CDR3 runs to 18 residues. After removal of 5 bases from V and 0 bases from J, the junction contained 14 bases not matched to a gene. Germline V CDR1 and CDR2: LNHDA, SQIVND (reference sequence). CDR3 amino acids: CASSPGKYRGILNTEAFF. The CDR3 bases are TGTGCCAGTAGTCCAGGTAAATACAGGGGGATCCTGAACACTGAAGCTTTCTTT.